The 10 T cell receptor beta chains listed next were all sequenced from one sample in a study of blood T cell repertoires in COVID-19. Clones were read by immunoSEQ multiplex PCR, and TCRdb kept only the in-frame ones, dropping some. The data show around 120,000 clones, approximately 92% seen once. Specimen: peripheral blood. All receptors come from a woman aged 80 or over with acute or convalescent COVID-19.

This clone has a handful of counts. The chain joins TRBV20-1 to TRBJ1-2; D uncertain. The germline CDR1 and CDR2 sequences are DFQATT and SNEGSKA (reference sequence). The length of the CDR3 is 10 residues. V lost 6 bases and J lost 6, with 8 bases in between. The CDR3, as DNA: TGCAGTGCCATCTCAGATGGCTACACCTTC. Protein sequence: CSAISDGYTF.

The chain combines TRBV28 with TRBJ2-5; TRBD1 matches 7 bases. From germline, CDR1 is MDHEN and CDR2 SYDVKM. This CDR3 has 16 residues. After removal of 5 bases from V and 0 bases from J, the junction contained 9 bases not matched to a gene. The CDR3 is CASSQPQGVDQETQYF. The CDR3 coding sequence is TGTGCCAGCAGTCAACCCCAGGGGGTGGACCAAGAGACCCAGTACTTC.

The rearrangement links TRBV7-2 to TRBJ1-1; 7 bases map to TRBD1. Germline CDR1 is SGHTA and CDR2 is FQGNSA. Trimming at V came to 1 base and at J to 11 bases, leaving 4 bases not matched to a gene. The CDR3 contains 12 residues. The CDR3 loop reads CASSLETGIAFF. CDR3 in DNA: TGTGCCAGCAGCTTAGAGACAGGGATTGCTTTCTTT.

This clone was detected only once. This sequence joins TRBV4-1 and TRBJ1-1; D gene uncertain. The CDR3 is 15 residues long. The V end was cut by 1 base, the J end by 3 bases, with 12 bases between. The V gene's germline CDR1 is MGHRA and CDR2 YSYEKL. CDR3 nucleotide sequence: TGCGCCAGCAGCCAAGCGGGCGGGGAGTACACTGAAGCTTTCTTT. It is translated as CASSQAGGEYTEAFF.

The chain joins TRBV11-2 to TRBJ2-1; D is perhaps TRBD2 (6 bases). Germline V CDR1 and CDR2: SGHAT, FQNNGV. The CDR3 totals 14 residues. V gave up 6 bases and J gave up 2 bases, with 11 bases separating them. The CDR3 loop is CASRSPGAYNEQFF. The CDR3 DNA follows: TGTGCCAGCAGGTCCCCGGGGGCCTACAATGAGCAGTTCTTC.

The chain links TRBV5-1 to TRBJ1-1; a possible D gene is TRBD1 (6 bases). This CDR3 spans 15 amino acids. The V gene's germline CDR1 is SGHRS and CDR2 YFSETQ. Trimming removed 5 bases at V and 5 bases at J, with 19 bases between. CDR3 coding DNA: TGCGCCAGCAGTGGGTACTCAGGGGCGAGGACTGAAGCTTTCTTT. It translates to CASSGYSGARTEAFF.

The J gene is TRBJ1-1, the V gene TRBV6-6; 7 bases agree with TRBD1. This CDR3 spans 14 amino acids. In germline, CDR1 is MNHNY, CDR2 SVGAGI (reference sequence). V shed 2 bases and J 4 bases; nucleotides not matched to a gene: 4. This CDR3 is CASSYPRGLTEAFF. Written as DNA, the CDR3 is TGTGCCAGCAGTTACCCAAGGGGGCTCACTGAAGCTTTCTTT.

V usage is TRBV18 and J usage is TRBJ2-1; 11 nucleotides agree with TRBD2. J lost 12 bases, V lost 3 bases, and 7 bases had no gene match. The germline CDR1 and CDR2 sequences are KGHSH and LQKENI. CDR3 length: 14 residues. The DNA of the CDR3 is TGTGCCAGCTCACCGACTAGCGGGGTACTCGGGCAGTTCTTC. Translating gives CASSPTSGVLGQFF. Looking up the rest from reference TRBV18 and TRBJ2-1 gives the full variable domain: NAGVMQNPRHLVRRRGQEARLRCSPMKGHSHVYWYRQLPEEGLKFMVYLQKENIIDESGMPKERFSAEFPKEGPSILRIQQVVRGDSAAYFCASSPTSGVLGQFFGPGTRLTVL.

The J gene is TRBJ2-4, the V gene TRBV24-1, with 8 bases fitting TRBD1. V was clipped by 3 bases and J by 4 bases; unmatched bases: 7. The CDR3 covers 16 residues. Germline CDR1 and CDR2: KGHDR and SFDVKD. In DNA form, the CDR3 reads TGTGCCACCAGTGATCCTCGGACAGGGTGGAAAAACATTCAGTACTTC. As protein: CATSDPRTGWKNIQYF.

This clone was detected only once. The gene calls are TRBV6-5 and TRBJ2-2; weak D call: TRBD2 (5 bases). The CDR3 consists of 14 residues. The germline V and J ends were trimmed by 8 bases and 2 bases, with 12 bases remaining between them. Germline V lookup: CDR1 MNHEY, CDR2 SVGAGI. CDR3 DNA sequence: TGTGCCAGCGCCCGGGGAGCTAACACCGGGGAGCTGTTTTTT. This gives the protein CASARGANTGELFF.